This T cell receptor beta chain was identified in a study of OX40 agonist ivuxolimab in advanced cancers. The wider study: Three partial responders included one hepatocellular carcinoma patient and two cutaneous melanoma patients.

Patients were ruled out by autoimmune disease history or systemic immunosuppression. This table comes from immunoSEQ multiplex PCR, and its TCRdb copy is limited to in-frame clones, with some not included. The sample contains roughly 50,000 clones, less than 95% of which appear only once. The sequences come from CD4+ or CD8+ T cells sorted from blood, collected in a trial of the OX40 agonist ivuxolimab. This clonotype was obtained from an adult with an advanced solid tumor such as melanoma, head and neck, liver or kidney cancer.

CDR3 nucleotide sequence: TGTGCCAGTATCGGCAGGGTATTTGGAAACACCATATATTTT. This translates into CASIGRVFGNTIYF. The chain is built from TRBV19 and TRBJ1-3; D perhaps matches TRBD1 (5 bases). Germline CDR1 is LNHDA and CDR2 is SQIVND (reference sequence). V dropped 7 bases and J dropped 3 bases, with 13 bases sitting between them. The CDR3 totals 14 residues.